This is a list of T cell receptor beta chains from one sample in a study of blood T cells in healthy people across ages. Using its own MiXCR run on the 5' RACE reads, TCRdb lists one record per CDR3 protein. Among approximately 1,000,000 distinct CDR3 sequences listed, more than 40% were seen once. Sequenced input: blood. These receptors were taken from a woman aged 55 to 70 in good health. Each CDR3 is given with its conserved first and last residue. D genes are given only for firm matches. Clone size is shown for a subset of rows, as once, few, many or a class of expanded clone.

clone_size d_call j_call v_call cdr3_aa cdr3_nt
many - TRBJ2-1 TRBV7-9 CAIRSRYNEQFF TGTGCCATTCGGAGTCGGTACAATGAGCAGTTCTTC
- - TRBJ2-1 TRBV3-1 CASSQVSTSEQFF TGTGCCAGCAGCCAAGTAAGTACCTCTGAGCAGTTCTTC
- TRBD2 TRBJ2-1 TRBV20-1 CSARDRTSGGPEQFF TGCAGTGCTAGAGATAGGACTAGCGGGGGGCCTGAGCAGTTCTTC
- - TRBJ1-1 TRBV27 CASWNPGQPGTEAFF TGTGCCAGCTGGAATCCGGGACAACCGGGGACTGAAGCTTTCTTT
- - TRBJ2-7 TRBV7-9 CTSSFGSPYEQYF TGTACCAGCAGCTTCGGTAGTCCCTACGAGCAGTACTTC
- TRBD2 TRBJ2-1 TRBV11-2 CASSSSGILNEQFF TGTGCCAGCAGCTCTAGCGGGATCCTCAATGAGCAGTTCTTC
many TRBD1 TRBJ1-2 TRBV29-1 CSVDPDRDYGYTF TGCAGCGTCGACCCTGACAGGGACTATGGCTACACCTTC
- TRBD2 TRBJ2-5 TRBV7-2 CASSLATSGETQYF TGTGCCAGCAGCTTAGCGACTAGCGGGGAGACCCAGTACTTC
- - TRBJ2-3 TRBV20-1 CSAYTAGATITDTQYF TGCAGTGCTTATACTGCCGGAGCCACTATCACAGATACGCAGTATTTT
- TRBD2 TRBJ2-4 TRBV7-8 CASSPTSGRLLSKNIQYF TGTGCCAGCAGCCCGACTAGCGGGAGATTACTTTCCAAAAACATTCAGTACTTC
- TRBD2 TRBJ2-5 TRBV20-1 CSARPPLAGAETQYF TGCAGTGCTAGACCCCCCCTAGCGGGAGCAGAGACCCAGTACTTC
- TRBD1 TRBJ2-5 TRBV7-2 CASSLFRQGRETQYF TGTGCCAGCAGCCTCTTCCGACAGGGAAGGGAGACCCAGTACTTC
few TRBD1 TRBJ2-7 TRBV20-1 CSALGAPSDRVGYEQYF TGCAGTGCTCTCGGGGCACCTTCGGACAGGGTTGGGTACGAGCAGTACTTC
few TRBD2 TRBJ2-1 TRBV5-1 CASSLVPTGTSGYNEQFF TGCGCCAGCAGCTTGGTCCCCACCGGGACTAGCGGCTACAATGAGCAGTTCTTC
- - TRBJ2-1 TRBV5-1 CASSLVAGTTNEQFF TGCGCCAGCAGCTTGGTGGCCGGGACGACCAATGAGCAGTTCTTC
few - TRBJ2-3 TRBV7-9 CASSISGAGDTQYF TGTGCCAGCAGCATCTCGGGAGCGGGAGATACGCAGTATTTT
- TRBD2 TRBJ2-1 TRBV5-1 CASSPRLLREGEEQFF TGCGCCAGCAGCCCCCGGTTGTTGCGGGAGGGGGAGGAGCAGTTCTTC
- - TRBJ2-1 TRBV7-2 CASSLALGDEQFF TGTGCCAGCAGCTTAGCGCTGGGGGACGAGCAGTTCTTC
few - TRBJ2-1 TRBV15 CATSSGSGNNEQFF TGTGCCACCAGCAGCGGGAGTGGGAACAATGAGCAGTTCTTC
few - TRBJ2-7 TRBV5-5 CASSLGRQTYEQYF TGTGCCAGCAGCTTGGGGCGACAGACCTACGAGCAGTACTTC
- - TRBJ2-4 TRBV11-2 CASSYTGRGKNIQYF TGTGCCAGCAGTTATACCGGGAGAGGCAAAAACATTCAGTACTTC
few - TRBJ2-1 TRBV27 CASSKMGRHNEQFF TGTGCCAGCAGTAAGATGGGGCGGCACAATGAGCAGTTCTTC
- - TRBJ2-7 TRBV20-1 CSARDNSKRIYEQYF TGCAGTGCTAGAGACAACTCCAAGCGGATTTACGAGCAGTACTTC
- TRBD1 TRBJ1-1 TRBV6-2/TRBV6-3 CASSNRGVNTEAFF TGTGCCAGCAGTAACAGGGGAGTGAACACTGAAGCTTTCTTT
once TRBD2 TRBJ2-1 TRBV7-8 CASSSGLATTNEQFF TGTGCCAGCAGCTCGGGACTAGCAACCACCAATGAGCAGTTCTTC
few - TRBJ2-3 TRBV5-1 CASSLLPGQSRTDTQYF TGCGCCAGCAGCCTCCTCCCCGGACAGAGCCGCACAGATACGCAGTATTTT
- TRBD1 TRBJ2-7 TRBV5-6 CASTPWGQGSSYEQYF TGTGCCAGCACCCCGTGGGGACAGGGGAGCTCCTACGAGCAGTACTTC
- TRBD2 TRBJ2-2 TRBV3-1 CASSQDRLAGASNTGELFF TGTGCCAGCAGCCAAGATCGGCTAGCGGGAGCCTCGAACACCGGGGAGCTGTTTTTT
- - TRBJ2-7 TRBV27 CASSLARANEQYF TGTGCCAGCAGTTTAGCCAGGGCGAACGAGCAGTACTTC
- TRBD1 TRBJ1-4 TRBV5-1 CASSLGAGTGALQEKLFF TGCGCCAGCAGCTTGGGCGCTGGGACAGGGGCTCTCCAGGAAAAACTGTTTTTT
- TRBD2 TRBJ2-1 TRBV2 CASRATSAGNEQFF TGTGCCAGCAGAGCGACTAGCGCGGGCAATGAGCAGTTCTTC
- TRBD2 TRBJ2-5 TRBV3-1 CASSQDRAGVTHEQYF TGTGCCAGCAGCCAAGATAGGGCGGGAGTAACCCATGAGCAGTACTTC
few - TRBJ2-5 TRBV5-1 CASSLMDQETQYF TGCGCCAGCAGCTTGATGGATCAAGAGACCCAGTACTTC
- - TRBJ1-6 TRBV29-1 CSVDRVPTNNSPLHF TGCAGCGTTGACAGGGTACCGACAAATAATTCACCCCTCCACTTT
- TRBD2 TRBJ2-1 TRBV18 CASSPISAGGAYNEQFF TGTGCCAGCTCCCCCATTTCGGCGGGAGGTGCCTACAATGAGCAGTTCTTC
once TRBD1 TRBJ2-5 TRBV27 CASSLGTGGPLGTQYF TGTGCCAGCAGTTTAGGGACAGGGGGCCCTCTGGGGACCCAGTACTTC
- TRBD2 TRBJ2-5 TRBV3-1 CASSQDLAGGMYF TGTGCCAGCAGCCAAGACTTGGCGGGAGGGATGTACTTC
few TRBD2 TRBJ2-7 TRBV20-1 CSARDLTSGTIYEQYF TGCAGTGCTAGAGATCTGACTAGCGGGACTATTTACGAGCAGTACTTC
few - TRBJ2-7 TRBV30 CAWIRQGGYEQYF TGTGCCTGGATAAGGCAGGGAGGCTACGAGCAGTACTTC
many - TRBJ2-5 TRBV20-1 CSTGPSQETQYF TGCAGTACCGGACCCAGTCAGGAGACCCAGTACTTC
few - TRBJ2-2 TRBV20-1 CSATRPANTGELFF TGCAGTGCCACCCGCCCAGCGAACACCGGGGAGCTGTTTTTT
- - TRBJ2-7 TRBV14 CASSQELQSYEQYF TGTGCCAGCAGCCAAGAACTCCAATCCTACGAGCAGTACTTC